These 27 T cell receptor beta chains share one sample of origin, sequenced in a study of cytomegalovirus exposure and HLA in healthy donors. The protocol was immunoSEQ multiplex PCR, while the TCRdb copy is restricted to in-frame clones and leaves out a portion. The sample has about 330,000 clones; about nine tenths are singletons. Sequenced: PBMCs. The receptors come from a woman in her 30s in good health and CMV-seropositive.

The V gene is TRBV6-1, the J gene TRBJ2-7; D may be TRBD2 (5 bases). The CDR3 has 13 amino acids. V was shortened by 7 bases and J by 0 bases, with 10 bases between the two germline ends. CDR1 MNHNS and CDR2 SASEGT come from the germline V gene. In DNA, the CDR3 is TGTGCCAGCAAGACGGGGAGCTCCTACGAGCAGTACTTC. Translated: CASKTGSSYEQYF.

This clone was observed once. The same CDR3 arises from other DNA sequences in this sample as well. This chain joins TRBV9 and TRBJ1-1; D remains ambiguous. The V end was cut by 0 bases, the J end by 2 bases, with 5 bases between. CDR1 is SGDLS and CDR2 is YYNGEE in the germline V gene. The length of the CDR3 is 13 residues. The CDR3 nucleotides are TGTGCCAGCAGCGTAGGGACCAACACTGAAGCTTTCTTT. It yields the protein CASSVGTNTEAFF. Full variable domain (missing parts from reference TRBV9 and TRBJ1-1): DSGVTQTPKHLITATGQRVTLRCSPRSGDLSVYWYQQSLDQGLQFLIQYYNGEERAKGNILERFSAQQFPDLHSELNLSSLELGDSALYFCASSVGTNTEAFFGQGTRLTVV.

The count of this clone is one. The rearrangement links TRBV14 to TRBJ1-2, with D possibly matching TRBD1 (5 bases). CDR3 length: 13 amino acids. V was cut by 4 bases and J by 3 bases, with 9 bases left in between. Germline CDR1 and CDR2: SGHDN and FVKESK. The chain's CDR3 is CASSPRGDYGYTF. CDR3 nucleotide sequence: TGTGCCAGCAGCCCCAGAGGGGACTATGGCTACACCTTC.

This clone was picked up one time. The chain recombines TRBV27 with TRBJ1-2; 7 bases align to TRBD1. V dropped 5 bases and J dropped 3; count of bases not matched to a gene: 9. The CDR3 extends over 15 amino acids. Germline V gives CDR1 MNHEY, CDR2 SMNVEV (reference sequence). For the CDR3, the DNA is TGTGCCAGCAGTGGGACAGTGAAGGGCTACTATGGCTACACCTTC. Amino acid sequence: CASSGTVKGYYGYTF.

This clone was found once. The rearrangement joins TRBV6-1 to TRBJ2-3, with D tentatively TRBD1 (5 bases). V lost 8 bases, J lost 15 bases, and 15 bases lay in between. Germline CDR1 reads MNHNS; CDR2 reads SASEGT. The CDR3 loop spans 10 amino acids. The CDR3 DNA is TGTGCCAGCGGCCTTAGGGGTGTTTATTTT. Its translation is CASGLRGVYF.

The chain couples TRBV5-4 to TRBJ1-4; 9 bases map to TRBD1. V was clipped by 4 bases and J by 7 bases; unmatched bases: 11. Germline loops: CDR1 SGHNT, CDR2 YYREEE (reference sequence). The CDR3 sequence is 16 residues long. CDR3 loop: CASSPDRGTESEKLFF. The DNA for the CDR3 is TGTGCCAGCAGCCCCGACAGGGGGACTGAGAGTGAAAAACTGTTTTTT.

The chain has TRBV29-1 and TRBJ2-1; 10 nucleotides align to TRBD2. CDR3 length: 14 residues. The V gene end was trimmed by 4 bases and the J gene end by 5 bases; junction bases not matched to a gene: 5. The germline V gene encodes CDR1 SQVTM and CDR2 ANQGSEA. CDR3 residues: CSVGRGLANNEQFF. The CDR3 region has the DNA TGCAGCGTTGGCCGGGGACTAGCGAACAATGAGCAGTTCTTC.

CDR3 coding DNA: TGTGCCTGTATGAGGGGGACTAGCAAGTACAATGAGCAGTTCTTC. Protein sequence: CACMRGTSKYNEQFF. The chain uses TRBV30 and TRBJ2-1, with 9 bases identical to TRBD2. V trimming: 6 bases; J trimming: 4 bases; junction bases outside the gene matches: 10. The germline V gene has CDR1 GTSNPN and CDR2 SVGIG (reference sequence). This CDR3 is built from 15 residues.

The V and J genes are TRBV19 and TRBJ2-6; D is perhaps TRBD2 (6 bases). Deletions cut 3 bases from V and 1 base from J, with 16 bases between. Germline V gives CDR1 LNHDA, CDR2 SQIVND (reference sequence). The CDR3 has 18 amino acids. Here the CDR3 DNA reads TGTGCCAGTAGTATCGCAGCGGGTCTCATTTCTGGGGCCAACGTCCTGACTTTC. It yields the protein CASSIAAGLISGANVLTF.

This sequence joins TRBV5-1 and TRBJ1-1, with D hard to call. This CDR3 is 14 amino acids long. The V end lost 0 bases, the J end lost 4 bases, and 10 bases lay between the germline ends. From germline, CDR1 is SGHRS and CDR2 YFSETQ. The CDR3 loop reads CASSLEGRFTEAFF. CDR3 DNA: TGCGCCAGCAGCTTGGAAGGCAGATTCACTGAAGCTTTCTTT.

The gene calls are TRBV5-6 and TRBJ1-1; a weak D match, TRBD1 (6 bases). V lost 3 bases and J lost 5, with 17 bases in between. This CDR3 comprises 15 residues. Germline V gene lookup returns CDR1 SGHDT and CDR2 YYEEEE. CDR3 loop: CASSYDQSRGTEAFF. The CDR3 coding sequence is TGTGCCAGCAGCTACGACCAATCCAGGGGAACTGAAGCTTTCTTT.

The rearrangement uses TRBV9 and TRBJ2-1, with 7 nucleotides matching TRBD2. The CDR3 runs 15 residues. The germline V gene encodes CDR1 SGDLS and CDR2 YYNGEE. V was pared by 4 bases and J by 7 bases, with 11 bases of the junction left unmatched. CDR3 amino acids: CASSPTSSFENEQFF. For the CDR3, the DNA is TGTGCCAGCAGCCCGACTAGCTCATTTGAAAATGAGCAGTTCTTC.

This chain uses TRBV6-6 with TRBJ1-1; D not resolved. Germline lookup yields CDR1 MNHNY and CDR2 SVGAGI (reference sequence). V was pared by 6 bases and J by 0 bases, with 14 bases between. The CDR3 loop spans 15 amino acids. The CDR3 spells CASSPTGGLNTEAFF. CDR3 coding DNA: TGTGCCAGCAGCCCCACGGGTGGGCTGAACACTGAAGCTTTCTTT.

The chain recombines TRBV28 with TRBJ1-3, with a tentative D call TRBD1 (5 bases). The CDR3 contains 17 residues. Germline assignment: CDR1 MDHEN and CDR2 SYDVKM. The V end was cut by 3 bases, the J end by 1 base, with 16 bases between. The CDR3 spells CASSLGPGLHSGNTIYF. The CDR3 bases are TGTGCCAGCAGTTTGGGCCCAGGGCTCCATTCTGGAAACACCATATATTTT.

This sequence joins TRBV7-3 and TRBJ2-1; tentatively, D is TRBD1 (6 bases). The CDR3 is 15 residues long. Germline V gives CDR1 SGHTA, CDR2 FQGTGA. The V end was cut by 2 bases, the J end by 5 bases, with 13 bases between. DNA for the CDR3: TGTGCCAGCAGCTTACCCCGTACAGGGAACAATGAGCAGTTCTTC. It translates to CASSLPRTGNNEQFF.

This clone turned up a few times. The chain couples TRBV9 to TRBJ2-7, with D hard to call. Germline CDR1 reads SGDLS; CDR2 reads YYNGEE. This CDR3 has 14 residues. V was shortened by 0 bases and J by 4 bases, with 11 bases between the two germline ends. CDR3 sequence (DNA): TGTGCCAGCAGCGTAGCCACTATGTCTTACGAGCAGTACTTC. It specifies CASSVATMSYEQYF.

V gene TRBV27 combines with J gene TRBJ2-3; TRBD1 is a possible D gene (6 bases). Germline V CDR1 and CDR2: MNHEY, SMNVEV (reference sequence). This CDR3 has 18 residues. V shed 6 bases and J shed 4 bases, with 26 bases lying between them. The CDR3 DNA is TGTGCCAGCAGGGTCGTAGTAGGCATTCAGGGGCAGCCAGATACGCAGTATTTT. Translating gives CASRVVVGIQGQPDTQYF.

The chain carries TRBV11-2 and TRBJ2-7; the D gene is possibly TRBD2 (6 bases). The CDR3 runs 14 residues. The germline V gene has CDR1 SGHAT and CDR2 FQNNGV. Trimming removed 1 base from V and 5 bases from J, with 12 bases in between. CDR3 in amino acids: CASSLVGGNDEQYF. Here the CDR3 DNA reads TGTGCCAGCAGCTTAGTCGGGGGAAACGACGAGCAGTACTTC.

The V gene is TRBV4-3, the J gene TRBJ2-2; possible D gene TRBD1, 5 bases. V lost 0 bases and J 0 bases, leaving 5 bases between the germline ends. CDR1 is LGHNA, CDR2 YSLEER, per germline. The CDR3 consists of 15 residues. CDR3 nucleotides: TGCGCCAGCAGCCAAGAGGGGCCGAACACCGGGGAGCTGTTTTTT. This encodes CASSQEGPNTGELFF.

V usage is TRBV6-1 and J usage is TRBJ2-5; TRBD1 agrees at 8 bases. Germline V gene sequence: CDR1 MNHNS, CDR2 SASEGT. With V trimmed by 6 bases and J by 2 bases, 2 bases remained unmatched. This CDR3 has 13 amino acids. In DNA form, the CDR3 reads TGTGCCAGCAGCAGACAGGGGCAAGAGACCCAGTACTTC. This translates into CASSRQGQETQYF.

This clone was observed a single time. The chain joins TRBV27 to TRBJ2-1, with D unresolved. This CDR3 has 15 amino acids. V was shortened by 5 bases and J by 6 bases, with 17 bases between the two germline ends. Germline values: CDR1 MNHEY, CDR2 SMNVEV (reference sequence). The CDR3 sequence: CASSVGSPSVNEQFF. The DNA for the CDR3 is TGTGCCAGCAGTGTCGGGTCCCCCTCGGTCAATGAGCAGTTCTTC.

This clone has just one count. V is TRBV4-3 and J is TRBJ2-7; 9 nucleotides match TRBD1. V was pared by 4 bases and J by 5 bases, with 3 bases of the junction left unmatched. CDR3 length equals 13 residues. Germline values: CDR1 LGHNA, CDR2 YSLEER. The chain's CDR3 is CASSPDRGDEQYF. The CDR3, as DNA: TGCGCCAGCAGCCCAGACAGGGGGGACGAGCAGTACTTC.

The V call is TRBV6-5, the J call TRBJ2-7, with a possible D match to TRBD2 (7 bases). The V gene's germline CDR1 is MNHEY and CDR2 SVGAGI. The CDR3 is made up of 15 amino acids. The V gene lost 10 bases and the J gene lost 1 base, with 20 bases spanning the gap. CDR3 amino acids: CATDYSRGASYEQYF. CDR3 in DNA: TGTGCCACCGATTATTCCCGGGGGGCGTCCTACGAGCAGTACTTC.

This clone was picked up a small number of times. The CDR3 loop is CASSIGTYTGELFF. The CDR3 DNA sequence: TGTGCCAGTAGTATCGGCACCTATACCGGGGAGCTGTTTTTT. V usage is TRBV19 and J usage is TRBJ2-2, with D unresolved. V was cut by 3 bases and J by 5 bases, with 10 bases left in between. This CDR3 spans 14 amino acids. Per the germline V gene, CDR1 is LNHDA and CDR2 is SQIVND (reference sequence).

The chain employs TRBV4-2 and TRBJ2-7; D unclear. From germline, CDR1 is LGHNA and CDR2 YNFKEQ. The CDR3 is 15 residues long. Trimming removed 0 bases at V and 2 bases at J, with 11 bases between. CDR3 nucleotides: TGTGCCAGCAGCCAAGATTGGCCTACTACCTACGAGCAGTACTTC. Protein: CASSQDWPTTYEQYF.

The chain couples TRBV7-8 to TRBJ2-7, with D uncertain. Germline assignment: CDR1 SGHVS and CDR2 FQNEAQ. The CDR3 is made up of 14 amino acids. Between the trimmed V and J ends, which lost 2 bases and 6 bases, there was a span of 14 bases. This CDR3 reads CASSLRQDPREQYF. CDR3 in DNA: TGTGCCAGCAGCTTAAGGCAGGACCCGCGCGAGCAGTACTTC.

The chain recombines TRBV15 with TRBJ2-7; 9 bases fit TRBD2. Germline loops: CDR1 LNHNV, CDR2 YYDKDF (reference sequence). The V and J ends lost 1 base and 6 bases, in that order; junction bases with no gene match: 7. The CDR3 has 15 residues. The CDR3 is CATSRVASGTIEQYF. CDR3 sequence (DNA): TGTGCCACCAGCAGAGTGGCTAGCGGGACTATCGAGCAGTACTTC.